The 14 T cell receptor beta chains below all came from one sample that was sequenced in a study of regulatory T cells in long-lasting Graves disease. Time point noted: newly diagnosed GD, antithyroid drugs for less than 3 months. RNA extracted from PBMCs served as the sequencing template. Arm-PCR of CDR3 regions with iRepertoire HTBI primers generated TCR beta libraries. One entry per CDR3 protein results from TCRdb running MiXCR on the multiplex PCR reads. The table lists over 500,000 distinct CDR3 sequences, roughly 16% of them singletons. These sequences were also reported in another study, on T cells in Graves' hyperthyroidism and ophthalmopathy.

This specimen consisted of peripheral blood mononuclear cells (PBMCs), obtained at new diagnosis, from a patient treated with antithyroid drugs. Every receptor here comes from a man in his late teens or twenties with Graves disease.

This sequence joins TRBV20-1 and TRBJ2-7, with 9 positions matching TRBD2. V lost 3 bases and J lost 2; bases outside the gene matches: 11. Germline assignment: CDR1 DFQATT and CDR2 SNEGSKA (reference sequence). The CDR3 spans 16 residues. The CDR3 DNA follows: TGCAGTGCTAGTAGGTCTAGCGGGATGACGACCTACGAGCAGTACTTC. Encoded protein: CSASRSSGMTTYEQYF.

The sample holds many counts of this clonotype. The chain combines TRBV7-8 with TRBJ2-1, with unresolved D. From germline, CDR1 is SGHVS and CDR2 FQNEAQ. Trimming removed 2 bases from V and 10 bases from J, with 12 bases in between. The CDR3 has 13 amino acids. As DNA, the CDR3 is TGTGCCAGCAGCTTATTGTACGCTCAAGAGCAGTTCTTC. This codes for CASSLLYAQEQFF.

This clonotype was found many times. The chain employs TRBV12-3 or TRBV12-4 and TRBJ2-7, with D uncertain. V gave up 3 bases and J gave up 5 bases, with 11 bases separating them. The CDR3 consists of 13 residues. The CDR3 is CASSFRARDEQYF. The CDR3 bases are TGTGCCAGCAGTTTTAGGGCTCGGGACGAGCAGTACTTC.

The chain uses TRBV20-1 and TRBJ1-4; D unresolved. The germline V gene encodes CDR1 DFQATT and CDR2 SNEGSKA (reference sequence). The CDR3 is 17 residues long. The V end was cut by 5 bases, the J end by 5 bases, with 24 bases between. CDR3 sequence reads: CSAHAGLPTQTNEKLFF. The CDR3 nucleotides are TGCAGTGCTCATGCCGGATTGCCAACTCAGACAAATGAAAAACTGTTTTTT.

The sample holds many counts of this clonotype. The chain recombines TRBV2 with TRBJ2-1; no firm D call. This CDR3 has 14 residues. V lost 0 bases to trimming and J lost 5 bases, with 8 bases between them. Germline V gene data show CDR1 as SNHLY and CDR2 as FYNNEI. The CDR3 region is CASSEAARDNEQFF. CDR3 nucleotides: TGTGCCAGCAGTGAAGCGGCACGAGACAATGAGCAGTTCTTC.

This clonotype was seen at least ten times. The chain recombines TRBV7-3 with TRBJ2-3; possibly TRBD1 for D (5 bases). This CDR3 has 15 amino acids. V lost 0 bases, J lost 2 bases, and 9 bases lay in between. Germline V lookup: CDR1 SGHTA, CDR2 FQGTGA. This CDR3 reads CASSLTGANTDTQYF. For the CDR3, the DNA is TGTGCCAGCAGCTTAACAGGGGCCAACACAGATACGCAGTATTTT.

The table lists this clonotype with many counts. V is TRBV5-1 and J is TRBJ2-7; 10 bases are a match to TRBD2. V lost 4 bases and J lost 2; bases outside the gene matches: 6. The CDR3 is made up of 15 amino acids. Germline V lookup: CDR1 SGHRS, CDR2 YFSETQ. The CDR3 DNA is TGCGCCAGCAGCCCCGGGACTAGCGCAGCCTACGAGCAGTACTTC. Residues: CASSPGTSAAYEQYF.

This clonotype showed up many times. The rearrangement uses TRBV14 and TRBJ2-3, with D possibly being TRBD1 (6 bases). CDR3 size: 14 residues. V was pared by 6 bases and J by 6 bases, with 16 bases between. Germline V CDR1 and CDR2: SGHDN, FVKESK. CDR3 DNA: TGTGCCAGCAGAGGTCGTAGGGGGATGGATACGCAGTATTTT. This codes for CASRGRRGMDTQYF.

This clonotype was recorded a few times. This chain connects TRBV28 to TRBJ1-1, with D hard to call. The CDR3 extends over 12 amino acids. Germline V gene lookup returns CDR1 MDHEN and CDR2 SYDVKM. Trimming removed 2 bases at V and 5 bases at J, with 6 bases between. The CDR3 sequence: CASSLVTTEAFF. For the CDR3, the DNA is TGTGCCAGCAGTTTAGTGACTACTGAAGCTTTCTTT. The full variable domain, with the rest looked up from reference TRBV28 and TRBJ1-1, is DVKVTQSSRYLVKRTGEKVFLECVQDMDHENMFWYRQDPGLGLRLIYFSYDVKMKEKGDIPEGYSVSREKKERFSLILESASTNQTSMYLCASSLVTTEAFFGQGTRLTVV.

This clonotype was seen just once. The gene calls are TRBV3-1 and TRBJ1-2, with D possibly being TRBD1 (6 bases). Trimming shortened V by 4 bases and J by 7 bases, and 13 bases separated the two germline ends. CDR1 is LGHDT, CDR2 YNNKEL, per germline (reference sequence). The CDR3 is 13 residues long. The CDR3 protein is CASSLNQGSGYTF. Here the CDR3 DNA reads TGTGCCAGCAGCCTAAACCAGGGGAGTGGCTACACCTTC.

This clonotype was detected many times. The V and J genes are TRBV20-1 and TRBJ1-5; 7 bases match TRBD1. The CDR3 extends over 15 amino acids. Looked up from germline, CDR1 is DFQATT and CDR2 is SNEGSKA (reference sequence). V dropped 0 bases and J dropped 4; count of bases not matched to a gene: 6. The CDR3: CSARETGRINQPQHF. CDR3 in DNA: TGCAGTGCTAGAGAGACAGGGCGGATAAATCAGCCCCAGCATTTT.

This clonotype showed up many times. The chain recombines TRBV3-1 with TRBJ1-1; D is uncertain. CDR3 length: 13 residues. The V end lost 5 bases, the J end lost 6 bases, and 13 bases lay between the germline ends. In germline, CDR1 is LGHDT, CDR2 YNNKEL (reference sequence). CDR3 nucleotide sequence: TGTGCCAGCAGCTTGCCAGGAGCGTCTGAAGCTTTCTTT. This encodes CASSLPGASEAFF.

This clonotype appeared many times. V and J are TRBV28 and TRBJ2-1, with 10 bases aligning to TRBD1. Germline V CDR1 and CDR2: MDHEN, SYDVKM. The CDR3 contains 18 residues. The V gene end was trimmed by 2 bases and the J gene end by 5 bases; junction bases not matched to a gene: 12. Here the CDR3 reads CASSLPTDRGLSHNEQFF. CDR3 in DNA: TGTGCCAGCAGTTTACCCACCGACAGGGGGCTATCCCACAATGAGCAGTTCTTC.

CDR3 DNA sequence: TGTGCCAGCGGTAGGCCACAAGAGACCCAGTACTTC. Its translation: CASGRPQETQYF. This chain uses TRBV5-6 with TRBJ2-5, with D unresolved. Germline V gene lookup returns CDR1 SGHDT and CDR2 YYEEEE. The CDR3 is 12 residues long. Trimming took 7 bases from V and 2 from J, leaving 9 bases between them.